The 21 T cell receptor beta chains presented below share a single source sample, sequenced in a study of CD8 T cells in ankylosing spondylitis. MiXCR, applied by TCRdb to the 5' RACE reads, yields one record per CDR3 protein. The data show 25,000 to 35,000 distinct CDR3 sequences, with 7.2% seen just once and 8% to 11% held by the top ten. Sequencing was done on a sample of blood, either unsorted or a sorted T cell fraction (not recorded which). The receptors were gathered from a male donor with ankylosing spondylitis or in good health (not recorded which).

There are many counts of this clonotype. This chain joins TRBV29-1 and TRBJ2-7, with D possibly TRBD2 on 5 matching bases. V was pared by 5 bases and J by 7 bases, with 21 bases between. Germline values: CDR1 SQVTM, CDR2 ANQGSEA. The CDR3 is 14 amino acids. The DNA of the CDR3 is TGCAGCGTTTCTATCCAGCGCCAATCGGGGGAGCAGTACTTC. Its translation: CSVSIQRQSGEQYF.

This clonotype was detected ten times or more. This rearrangement joins TRBV5-1 to TRBJ2-1; 7 nucleotides line up with TRBD2. The CDR3 runs to 16 residues. J lost 5 bases, V lost 0 bases, and 8 bases had no gene match. Germline assignment: CDR1 SGHRS and CDR2 YFSETQ. The CDR3 sequence: CASSLVREGRNNEQFF. The CDR3 region has the DNA TGCGCCAGCAGCTTGGTAAGGGAGGGCCGAAACAATGAGCAGTTCTTC.

There are many counts of this clonotype. The V gene is TRBV3-1, the J gene TRBJ2-5, with D uncertain. Between the trimmed V and J ends, which lost 4 bases and 2 bases, there was a span of 8 bases. Germline loops: CDR1 LGHDT, CDR2 YNNKEL (reference sequence). The CDR3 has 13 residues. The CDR3, as DNA: TGTGCCAGCAGCCGTGTCCGGCAAGAGACCCAGTACTTC. Its protein is CASSRVRQETQYF.

This clonotype was observed at least ten times. The rearrangement uses TRBV3-1 and TRBJ2-7; TRBD2 matches at 14 bases. The germline gives CDR1 LGHDT, CDR2 YNNKEL (reference sequence). The CDR3 covers 16 residues. Losses at the gene ends were 1 base for V and 6 bases for J; bases not matched to a gene: 5. CDR3 DNA sequence: TGTGCCAGCAGCCAAGGACTAGCGGGAGGGCTTATCGAGCAGTACTTC. Encoded protein: CASSQGLAGGLIEQYF.

This clonotype was observed at least ten times. The V and J genes are TRBV29-1 and TRBJ2-5; no reliable D call. CDR1 is SQVTM and CDR2 is ANQGSEA in the germline V gene. Trimming removed 6 bases from V and 3 bases from J, with 17 bases in between. CDR3 size: 14 residues. CDR3 bases: TGCAGCGTGGAACCCTACGGACCAGAAGAGACCCAGTACTTC. Protein: CSVEPYGPEETQYF.

The chain recombines TRBV12-3 or TRBV12-4 with TRBJ1-6; no clear D gene. Trimming pared 6 bases from V and 7 bases from J, leaving 10 bases between. The CDR3 runs to 13 residues. CDR3 nucleotide sequence: TGTGCCAGCAGCCCTGCTAACAATTCACCCCTCCACTTT. As protein: CASSPANNSPLHF.

This clonotype has a count of ten or more. V and J are TRBV5-1 and TRBJ1-5, with 10 bases identical to TRBD1. V lost 0 bases, J lost 5 bases, and 5 bases stayed unmatched. CDR3 length equals 16 residues. Germline CDR1 is SGHRS and CDR2 is YFSETQ. CDR3: CASSLDGTGAYQPQHF. The CDR3 DNA reads as TGCGCCAGCAGCTTGGATGGGACAGGGGCCTATCAGCCCCAGCATTTT. The complete variable domain, with remaining parts taken from reference TRBV5-1 and TRBJ1-5, reads KAGVTQTPRYLIKTRGQQVTLSCSPISGHRSVSWYQQTPGQGLQFLFEYFSETQRNKGNFPGRFSGRQFSNSRSEMNVSTLELGDSALYLCASSLDGTGAYQPQHFGDGTRLSIL.

This clonotype has at least ten counts. The chain couples TRBV10-3 to TRBJ2-7; the match to TRBD1 covers 7 bases. The CDR3 has 12 amino acids. Germline V gene data show CDR1 as ENHRY and CDR2 as SYGVKD. Trimming at V came to 10 bases and at J to 4 bases, leaving 7 bases not matched to a gene. CDR3 protein: CASRDSDYEQYF. The CDR3 DNA follows: TGTGCCAGCCGGGACAGTGATTACGAGCAGTACTTC.

The chain links TRBV7-2 to TRBJ2-7; 8 bases map to TRBD2. V dropped 1 base and J dropped 9; count of bases not matched to a gene: 11. Germline-derived CDR1 and CDR2 are SGHTA and FQGNSA. This CDR3 is 15 amino acids long. The CDR3 coding sequence is TGTGCCAGCAGCTTAGATCCCGGGAGGGCCCGAGCGCAGTACTTC. Translation gives CASSLDPGRARAQYF.

This clonotype was picked up many times. The V and J genes are TRBV12-3 or TRBV12-4 and TRBJ1-5; D remains ambiguous. The CDR3 runs 16 residues. V lost 3 bases and J lost 0, with 12 bases in between. For the CDR3, the DNA is TGTGCCAGCAGTTTTAAAAGAGCATATAGCAATCAGCCCCAGCATTTT. Its translation is CASSFKRAYSNQPQHF.

This clonotype was seen repeatedly, ten times or more. The chain employs TRBV20-1 and TRBJ1-2; 7 bases fit TRBD1. The trim removed 5 bases at V and 4 bases at J, leaving 13 bases unmatched. Germline CDR1 and CDR2: DFQATT and SNEGSKA (reference sequence). The CDR3 contains 15 residues. CDR3 nucleotides: TGCAGTGCTTCTTCTTACAGGGGCTACGGCTATGGCTACACCTTC. This gives the protein CSASSYRGYGYGYTF.

A word on this clonotype: The junction shows a germline mismatch at one end, possibly a read error. The J gene is TRBJ2-5, the V gene TRBV3-1; tentatively, D is TRBD1 (6 bases). Germline loops: CDR1 LGHDT, CDR2 YNNKEL (reference sequence). The CDR3 spans 13 residues. Written as DNA, the CDR3 is TGTGCTAGCAGCCACGCTAGGGGGGAGACCCAGTACTTC. This codes for CASSHARGETQYF.

This clonotype was seen repeatedly, ten times or more. The rearrangement uses TRBV12-3 or TRBV12-4 and TRBJ1-5; the match to TRBD1 covers 7 bases. The CDR3 totals 15 residues. V gave up 5 bases and J gave up 3 bases; unmatched junction bases: 7. The CDR3 nucleotides are TGTGCCAGCAGTCCACAGGGACAGACCAATCAGCCCCAGCATTTT. It translates to CASSPQGQTNQPQHF.

This clonotype was seen at least ten times. As DNA, the CDR3 is TGTGCCAGCAGTTCCCCCTACGAGCAGTACTTC. Translation gives CASSSPYEQYF. The chain has TRBV12-3 or TRBV12-4 and TRBJ2-7; unclear D gene. V was trimmed by 4 bases and J by 2 bases, leaving 3 bases between them. The CDR3 consists of 11 residues.

The V call is TRBV11-2, the J call TRBJ1-1; D not resolved. The V and J ends lost 0 bases and 1 base respectively, with 6 bases between them. The CDR3 has 14 residues. Germline V CDR1 and CDR2: SGHAT, FQNNGV. CDR3 loop: CASSLERGNTEAFF. Written as DNA, the CDR3 is TGTGCCAGCAGCTTAGAACGGGGGAACACTGAAGCTTTCTTT.

In the case of this clonotype: The junction does not match germline at one end; this may be a read error. This chain joins TRBV15 and TRBJ2-7; 10 nucleotides agree with TRBD2. This CDR3 spans 15 amino acids. The V gene's germline CDR1 is LNHNV and CDR2 YYDKDF (reference sequence). The CDR3 DNA reads as TGTGCCACCAGCAGTCCAGGACTAGCGGCGAACGAGCAATACTTC. Its protein product is CATSSPGLAANEQYF.

This rearrangement joins TRBV29-1 to TRBJ2-7; 8 bases are a match to TRBD2. The J segment lost 6 bases and the V segment lost 6 bases, leaving 13 bases of the junction unmatched. This CDR3 contains 14 residues. Looked up from germline, CDR1 is SQVTM and CDR2 is ANQGSEA. The CDR3 nucleotides are TGCAGCGTGAGACCGGGACTAGGTTCCAGCGAGCAGTACTTC. Its translation is CSVRPGLGSSEQYF.

Only a few counts were recorded for this clonotype. The V and J genes are TRBV5-1 and TRBJ1-4; D call uncertain. The CDR3 has 12 residues. CDR1 is SGHRS, CDR2 YFSETQ, per germline. V gave up 6 bases and J gave up 7 bases, with 10 bases separating them. The chain's CDR3 is CASTSPGEKLFF. DNA of the CDR3: TGCGCCAGCACCTCGCCAGGTGAAAAACTGTTTTTT.

This clonotype was seen repeatedly, ten times or more. Here the CDR3 reads CASSLEAAGQNPSTDTQYF. CDR3 sequence (DNA): TGCGCCAGCAGCTTGGAAGCTGCGGGACAAAATCCTAGCACAGATACGCAGTATTTT. The V and J genes are TRBV5-1 and TRBJ2-3; D is perhaps TRBD1 or TRBD2 (6 bases each). CDR1 is SGHRS and CDR2 is YFSETQ in the germline V gene. V was pared by 0 bases and J by 0 bases, with 20 bases between. CDR3 length: 19 amino acids.

This clonotype was counted at least ten times. The V call is TRBV5-1, the J call TRBJ2-1, with a possible D match to TRBD2 (5 bases). The germline CDR1 and CDR2 sequences are SGHRS and YFSETQ. CDR3 length equals 13 residues. The V end was cut by 4 bases, the J end by 10 bases, with 15 bases between. The CDR3 protein is CASSPGGRREQFF. The DNA of the CDR3 is TGCGCCAGCAGCCCTGGCGGGCGTCGGGAGCAGTTCTTC.

Ten or more counts support this clonotype. V usage is TRBV29-1 and J usage is TRBJ1-2; TRBD1 aligns across 7 bases. The germline gives CDR1 SQVTM, CDR2 ANQGSEA. V lost 6 bases to trimming and J lost 2 bases; unmatched junction nucleotides: 3. CDR3 length: 12 residues. The DNA for the CDR3 is TGCAGCGTAGGGGGCGGAAACTATGGCTACACCTTC. It codes for CSVGGGNYGYTF.